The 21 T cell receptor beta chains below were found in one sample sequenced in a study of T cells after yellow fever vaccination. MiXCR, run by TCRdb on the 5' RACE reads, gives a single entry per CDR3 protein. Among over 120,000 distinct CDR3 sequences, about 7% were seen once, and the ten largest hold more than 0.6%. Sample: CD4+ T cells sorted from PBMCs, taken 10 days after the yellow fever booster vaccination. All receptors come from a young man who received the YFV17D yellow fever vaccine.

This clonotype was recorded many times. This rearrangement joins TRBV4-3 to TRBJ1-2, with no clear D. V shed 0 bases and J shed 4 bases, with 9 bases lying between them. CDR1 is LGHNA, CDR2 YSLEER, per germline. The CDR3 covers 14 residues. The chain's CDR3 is CASSQEAAAYGYTF. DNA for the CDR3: TGCGCCAGCAGCCAAGAGGCAGCAGCCTATGGCTACACCTTC.

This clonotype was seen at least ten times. CDR3 sequence: CASSSFQGGNYGYTF. CDR3 coding DNA: TGCGCCAGCAGCAGTTTTCAGGGAGGAAACTATGGCTACACCTTC. The chain recombines TRBV5-1 with TRBJ1-2, with D possibly being TRBD1 (5 bases). This CDR3 has 15 amino acids. Trimming shortened V by 4 bases and J by 2 bases, and 15 bases separated the two germline ends. Germline V gene sequence: CDR1 SGHRS, CDR2 YFSETQ.

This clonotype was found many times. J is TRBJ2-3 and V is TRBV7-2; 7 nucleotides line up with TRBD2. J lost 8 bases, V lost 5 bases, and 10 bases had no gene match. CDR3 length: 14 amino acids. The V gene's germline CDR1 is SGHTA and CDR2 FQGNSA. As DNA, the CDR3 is TGTGCCAGCAGCCTATTAGCGGGCAGTTCTACGCAGTATTTT. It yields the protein CASSLLAGSSTQYF.

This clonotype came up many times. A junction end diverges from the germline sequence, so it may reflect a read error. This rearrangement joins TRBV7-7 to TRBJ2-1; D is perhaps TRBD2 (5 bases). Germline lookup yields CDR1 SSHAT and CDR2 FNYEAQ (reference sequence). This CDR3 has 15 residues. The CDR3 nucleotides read TGTGCTAGCAGCCCTCACGAGGGCTCCTACAATGAGCAGTTCTTC. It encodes CASSPHEGSYNEQFF. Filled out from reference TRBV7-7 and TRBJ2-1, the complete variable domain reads GAGVSQSPRYKVTKRGQDVTLRCDPISSHATLYWYQQALGQGPEFLTYFNYEAQPDKSGLPSDRFSAERPEGSISTLTIQRTEQRDSAMYRCASSPHEGSYNEQFFGPGTRLTVL.

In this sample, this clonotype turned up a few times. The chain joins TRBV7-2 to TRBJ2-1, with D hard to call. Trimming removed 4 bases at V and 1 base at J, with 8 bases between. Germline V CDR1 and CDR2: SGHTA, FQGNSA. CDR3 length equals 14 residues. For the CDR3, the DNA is TGTGCCAGCAGCTCTGGACCGTCCTACAATGAGCAGTTCTTC. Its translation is CASSSGPSYNEQFF. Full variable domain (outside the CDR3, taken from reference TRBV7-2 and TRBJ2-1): GAGVSQSPSNKVTEKGKDVELRCDPISGHTALYWYRQSLGQGLEFLIYFQGNSAPDKSGLPSDRFSAERTGGSVSTLTIQRTQQEDSAVYLCASSSGPSYNEQFFGPGTRLTVL.

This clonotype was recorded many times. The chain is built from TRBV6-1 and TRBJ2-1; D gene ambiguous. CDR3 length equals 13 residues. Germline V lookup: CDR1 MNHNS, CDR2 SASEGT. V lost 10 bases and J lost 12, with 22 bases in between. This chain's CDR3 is CATRSPTYAGQFF. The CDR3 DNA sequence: TGTGCCACCCGGTCCCCTACTTACGCAGGGCAGTTCTTC.

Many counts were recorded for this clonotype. CDR3 sequence (DNA): TGTGCCAGCAGCCAAGATACGGGGATCGGAGCTTTCTTT. Protein product: CASSQDTGIGAFF. J is TRBJ1-1 and V is TRBV14; no firm D call. The CDR3 has 13 amino acids. V was clipped by 0 bases and J by 10 bases, with 12 bases between them. Germline V lookup: CDR1 SGHDN, CDR2 FVKESK.

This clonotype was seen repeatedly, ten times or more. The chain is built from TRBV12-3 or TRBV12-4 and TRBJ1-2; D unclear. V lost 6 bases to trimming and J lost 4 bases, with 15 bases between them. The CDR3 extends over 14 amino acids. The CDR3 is CASSPLSGIYGYTF. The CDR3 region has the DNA TGTGCCAGCAGCCCTCTCTCGGGGATCTATGGCTACACCTTC.

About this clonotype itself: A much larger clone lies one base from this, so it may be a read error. CDR3 sequence: CTSSSSGTGELFF. CDR3 bases: TGTACCAGCAGCTCCTCAGGGACTGGGGAGCTGTTTTTT. The V call is TRBV11-2, the J call TRBJ2-2; weak D call: TRBD2 (6 bases). CDR3 size: 13 residues. Germline CDR1 and CDR2: SGHAT and FQNNGV.

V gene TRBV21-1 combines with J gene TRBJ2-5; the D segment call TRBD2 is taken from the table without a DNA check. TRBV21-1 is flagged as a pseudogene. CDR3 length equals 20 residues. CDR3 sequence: CASSGRSGTSGRIHPETQYF. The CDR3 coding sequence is TGTGCCAGCAGCGGTAGGTCCGGGACTAGCGGGAGAATCCACCCAGAGACCCAGTACTTC.

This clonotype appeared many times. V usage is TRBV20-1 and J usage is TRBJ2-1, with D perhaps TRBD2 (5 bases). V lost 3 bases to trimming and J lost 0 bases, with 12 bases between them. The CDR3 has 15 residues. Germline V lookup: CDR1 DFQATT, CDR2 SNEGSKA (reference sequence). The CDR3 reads CSARGWRSSYNEQFF. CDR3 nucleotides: TGCAGTGCTAGGGGCTGGAGGAGCTCCTACAATGAGCAGTTCTTC.

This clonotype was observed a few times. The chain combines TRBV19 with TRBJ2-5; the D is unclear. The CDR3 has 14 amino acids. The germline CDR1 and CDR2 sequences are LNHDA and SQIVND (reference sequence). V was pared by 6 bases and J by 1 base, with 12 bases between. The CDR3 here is CASSSGGAQETQYF. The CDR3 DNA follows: TGTGCCAGTAGCTCGGGCGGAGCCCAAGAGACCCAGTACTTC.

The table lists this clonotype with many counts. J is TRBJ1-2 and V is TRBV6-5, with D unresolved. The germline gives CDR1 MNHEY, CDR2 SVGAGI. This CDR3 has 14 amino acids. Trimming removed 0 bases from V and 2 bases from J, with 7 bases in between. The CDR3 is CASSYSNSNYGYTF. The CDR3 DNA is TGTGCCAGCAGTTACTCGAACTCCAACTATGGCTACACCTTC.

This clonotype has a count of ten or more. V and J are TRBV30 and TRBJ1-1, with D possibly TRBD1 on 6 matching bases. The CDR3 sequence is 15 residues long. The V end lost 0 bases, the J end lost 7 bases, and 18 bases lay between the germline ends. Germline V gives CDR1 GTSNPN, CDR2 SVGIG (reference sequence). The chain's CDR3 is CAWSVLGTGQIEAFF. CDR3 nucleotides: TGTGCCTGGAGTGTACTCGGGACGGGACAAATTGAAGCTTTCTTT. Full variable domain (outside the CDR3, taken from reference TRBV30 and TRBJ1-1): SQTIHQWPATLVQPVGSPLSLECTVEGTSNPNLYWYRQAAGRGLQLLFYSVGIGQISSEVPQNLSASRPQDRQFILSSKKLLLSDSGFYLCAWSVLGTGQIEAFFGQGTRLTVV.

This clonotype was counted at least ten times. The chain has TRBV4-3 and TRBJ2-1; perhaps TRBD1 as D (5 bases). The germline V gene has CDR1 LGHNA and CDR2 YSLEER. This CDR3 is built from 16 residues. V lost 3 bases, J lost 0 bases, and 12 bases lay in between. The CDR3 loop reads CASSHRQFSSYNEQFF. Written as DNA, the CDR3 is TGCGCCAGCAGCCACAGACAGTTTAGCTCCTACAATGAGCAGTTCTTC.

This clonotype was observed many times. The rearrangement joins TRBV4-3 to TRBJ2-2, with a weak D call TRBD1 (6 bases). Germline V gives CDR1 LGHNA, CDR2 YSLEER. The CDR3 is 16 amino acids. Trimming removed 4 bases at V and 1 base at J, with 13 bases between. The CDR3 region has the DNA TGCGCCAGCAGCCGAGCGACAGGAAGGAACACCGGGGAGCTGTTTTTT. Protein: CASSRATGRNTGELFF.

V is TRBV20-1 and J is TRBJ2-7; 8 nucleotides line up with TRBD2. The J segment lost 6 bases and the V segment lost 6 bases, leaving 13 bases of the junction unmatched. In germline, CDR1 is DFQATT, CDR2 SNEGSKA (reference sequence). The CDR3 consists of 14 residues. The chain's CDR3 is CSAPVQREKSEQYF. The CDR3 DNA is TGCAGTGCCCCAGTCCAGCGGGAGAAAAGCGAGCAGTACTTC.

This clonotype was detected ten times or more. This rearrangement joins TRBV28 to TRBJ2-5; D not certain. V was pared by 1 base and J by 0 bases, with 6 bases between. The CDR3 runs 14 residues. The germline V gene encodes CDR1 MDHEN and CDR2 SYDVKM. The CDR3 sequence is CASSLLLNQETQYF. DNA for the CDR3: TGTGCCAGCAGTTTATTACTAAACCAAGAGACCCAGTACTTC.

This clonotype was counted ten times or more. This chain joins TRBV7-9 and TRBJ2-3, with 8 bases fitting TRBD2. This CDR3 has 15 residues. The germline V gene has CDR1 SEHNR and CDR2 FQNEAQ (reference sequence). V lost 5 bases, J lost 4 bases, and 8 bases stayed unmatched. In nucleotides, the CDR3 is TGTGCCAGCAGCCCCCCGGGGGGGGGTGCAGATACGCAGTATTTT. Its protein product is CASSPPGGGADTQYF.

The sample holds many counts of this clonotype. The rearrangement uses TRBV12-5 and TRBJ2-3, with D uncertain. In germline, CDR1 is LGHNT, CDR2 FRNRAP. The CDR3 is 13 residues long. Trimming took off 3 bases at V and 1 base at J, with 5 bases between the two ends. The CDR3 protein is CASGFWGTDTQYF. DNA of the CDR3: TGTGCTAGTGGTTTTTGGGGCACAGATACGCAGTATTTT.

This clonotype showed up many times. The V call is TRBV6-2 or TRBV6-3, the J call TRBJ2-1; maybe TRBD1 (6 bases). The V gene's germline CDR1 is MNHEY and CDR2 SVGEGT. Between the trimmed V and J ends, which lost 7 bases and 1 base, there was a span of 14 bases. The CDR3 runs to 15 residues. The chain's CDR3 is CASNWGHLSYNEQFF. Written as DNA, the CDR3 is TGTGCCAGCAATTGGGGACACCTATCCTACAATGAGCAGTTCTTC.